The present entry profiles one TCR beta chain with its context. The antigen is undetermined. The table came from immunoSEQ multiplex PCR; TCRdb's copy has only in-frame clones and leaves some out. Among about 2,600 clones listed, approximately 90% were seen once. Repeated repertoire sampling spanned the course of chemoradiotherapy. This entry comes from a study of chemoradiotherapy in HPV16-positive cancers. V was trimmed by 2 bases and J by 8 bases, leaving 7 bases between them. The CDR3 covers 12 residues. Per the germline V gene, CDR1 is MNHEY and CDR2 is SMNVEV (reference sequence). Points from the study as a whole: Non-HPV-specific T cells did not expand in tumors during treatment, whereas candidate HPV-specific clones and E7-related motifs did. HPV-specific T cells were functionally defined from only a couple of HPV16-positive patients.

V is TRBV27 and J is TRBJ2-1; no clear D. This sample comprised tumor tissue, obtained from a patient who underwent chemoradiotherapy. This TCR was recovered from a human donor with HPV-associated anogenital cancer. Here the CDR3 reads CASSLKGDEQFF. In DNA form, the CDR3 reads TGTGCCAGCAGTTTAAAGGGCGATGAGCAGTTCTTC.